Below, one T cell receptor beta chain is given with its context. This CDR3 contains 16 residues. Trimming cost V 5 bases and J 0 bases, with 14 bases left between them. Germline V gene lookup returns CDR1 SGHVS and CDR2 FQNEAQ. Time point given: week 3, after first cycle of checkpoint inhibitor. This specimen belongs to a study of blood T cell dynamics during melanoma immunotherapy. Method: immunoSEQ multiplex PCR; TCRdb's copy keeps in-frame clones and lacks some. The sample lists thousands of clones; approximately 90% were seen once. Sample: blood, taken from a patient treated with checkpoint blockade. The genes are TRBV7-8 and TRBJ2-1; no definite D call. The origin of this receptor is a human donor with melanoma. The chain's CDR3 is CASSPDARSSYNEQFF. The CDR3 DNA reads as TGTGCCAGCAGCCCGGACGCCCGGAGCTCCTACAATGAGCAGTTCTTC.